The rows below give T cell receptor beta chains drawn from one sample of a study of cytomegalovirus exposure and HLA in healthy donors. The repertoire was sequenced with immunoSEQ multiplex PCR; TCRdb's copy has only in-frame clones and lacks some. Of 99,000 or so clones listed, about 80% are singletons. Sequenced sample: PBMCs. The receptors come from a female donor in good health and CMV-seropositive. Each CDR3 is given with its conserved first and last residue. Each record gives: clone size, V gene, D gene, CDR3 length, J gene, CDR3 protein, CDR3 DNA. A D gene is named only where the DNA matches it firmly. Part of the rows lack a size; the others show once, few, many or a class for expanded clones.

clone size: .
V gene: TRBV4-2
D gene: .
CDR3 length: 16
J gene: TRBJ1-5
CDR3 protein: CARSQERGAEDQPQHF
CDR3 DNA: TGTGCCCGCAGCCAAGAGCGCGGGGCCGAAGATCAGCCCCAGCATTTT

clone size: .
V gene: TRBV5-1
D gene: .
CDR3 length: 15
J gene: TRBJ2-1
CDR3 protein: CASSLVEGVRNEQFF
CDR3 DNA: TGCGCCAGCAGCTTGGTGGAGGGAGTTCGTAATGAGCAGTTCTTC

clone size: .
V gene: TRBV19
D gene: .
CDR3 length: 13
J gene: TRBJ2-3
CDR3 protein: CASRDIPTDTQYF
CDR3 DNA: TGTGCCAGTAGGGACATACCCACAGATACGCAGTATTTT

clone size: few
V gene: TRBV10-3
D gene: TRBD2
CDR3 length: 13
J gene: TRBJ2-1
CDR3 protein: CATLAGENNEQFF
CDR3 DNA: TGTGCCACCCTAGCGGGGGAAAACAATGAGCAGTTCTTC

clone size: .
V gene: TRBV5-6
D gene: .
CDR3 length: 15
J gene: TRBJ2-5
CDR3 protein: CASSLYVLERETQYF
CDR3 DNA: TGTGCCAGCAGCTTATATGTGCTAGAGAGAGAGACCCAGTACTTC

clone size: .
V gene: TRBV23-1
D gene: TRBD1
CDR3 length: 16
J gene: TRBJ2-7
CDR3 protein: CASSQVTGTGEYEQYF
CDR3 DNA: TGCGCCAGCAGTCAAGTGACCGGGACAGGGGAGTACGAGCAGTACTTC

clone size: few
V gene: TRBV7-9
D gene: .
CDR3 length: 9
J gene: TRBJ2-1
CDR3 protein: CASSAAGFF
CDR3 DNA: TGTGCCAGCAGCGCTGCAGGGTTCTTC

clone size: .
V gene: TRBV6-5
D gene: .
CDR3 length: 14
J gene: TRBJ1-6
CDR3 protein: CASSRDSKNSPLHF
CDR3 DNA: TGTGCCAGCAGTCGTGACAGCAAGAATTCACCCCTCCACTTT

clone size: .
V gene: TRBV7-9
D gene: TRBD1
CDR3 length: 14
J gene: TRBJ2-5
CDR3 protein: CASSRGTGQETQYF
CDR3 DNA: TGTGCCAGCAGCCGAGGGACAGGGCAAGAGACCCAGTACTTC

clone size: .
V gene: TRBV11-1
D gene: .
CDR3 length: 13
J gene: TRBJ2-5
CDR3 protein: CASSFGTRETQYF
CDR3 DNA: TGTGCCAGCAGCTTTGGCACTAGAGAGACCCAGTACTTC

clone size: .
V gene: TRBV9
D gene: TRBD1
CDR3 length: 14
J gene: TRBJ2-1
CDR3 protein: CASSPWGQYNEQFF
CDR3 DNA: TGTGCCAGCAGCCCGTGGGGACAGTACAATGAGCAGTTCTTC

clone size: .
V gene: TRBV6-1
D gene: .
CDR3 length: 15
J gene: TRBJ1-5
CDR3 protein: CASSEAPGGNQPQHF
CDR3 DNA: TGTGCCAGCAGTGAAGCACCAGGGGGCAATCAGCCCCAGCATTTT

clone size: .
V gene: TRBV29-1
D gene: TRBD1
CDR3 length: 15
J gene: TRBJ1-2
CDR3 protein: CCVSDGQASNYGYTF
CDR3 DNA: TGCTGCGTCTCAGACGGACAGGCTTCTAACTATGGCTACACCTTC

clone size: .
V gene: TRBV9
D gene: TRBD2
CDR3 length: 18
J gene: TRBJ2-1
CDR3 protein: CASSEGLGGANSYNEQFF
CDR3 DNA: TGTGCCAGCAGCGAGGGCTTGGGAGGGGCCAACTCCTACAATGAGCAGTTCTTC

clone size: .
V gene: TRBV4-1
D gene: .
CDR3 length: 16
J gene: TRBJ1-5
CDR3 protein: CARSPRETGSNQPQHF
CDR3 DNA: TGCGCCCGCAGCCCCAGGGAAACAGGGAGCAATCAGCCCCAGCATTTT

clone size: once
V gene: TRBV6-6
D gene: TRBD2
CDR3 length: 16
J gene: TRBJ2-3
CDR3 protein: CASSYEGSGGGDTQYF
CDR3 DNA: TGTGCCAGCAGTTACGAGGGGAGCGGGGGTGGAGATACGCAGTATTTT

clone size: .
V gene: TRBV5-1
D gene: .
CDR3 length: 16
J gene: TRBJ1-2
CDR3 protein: CASSLFSTDPSSGYTF
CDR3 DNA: TGCGCCAGCAGCTTGTTCTCGACAGATCCTTCGAGCGGCTACACCTTC

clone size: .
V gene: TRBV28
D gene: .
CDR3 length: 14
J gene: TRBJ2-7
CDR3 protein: CASSLTAGSYEQYF
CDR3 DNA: TGTGCCAGCAGTTTAACTGCAGGATCCTACGAGCAGTACTTC

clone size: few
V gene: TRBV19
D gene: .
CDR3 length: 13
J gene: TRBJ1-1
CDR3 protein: CASSIRVLTEAFF
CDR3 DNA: TGTGCCAGTAGTATACGGGTTCTCACTGAAGCTTTCTTT

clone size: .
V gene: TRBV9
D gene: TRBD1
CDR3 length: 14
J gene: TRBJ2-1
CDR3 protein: CASSGQGAGNEQFF
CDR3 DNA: TGTGCCAGCAGCGGGCAGGGGGCCGGCAATGAGCAGTTCTTC

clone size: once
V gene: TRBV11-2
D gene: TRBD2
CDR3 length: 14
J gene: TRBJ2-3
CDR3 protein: CASSLGLASDTQYF
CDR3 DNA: TGTGCCAGCAGCTTGGGACTAGCATCCGATACGCAGTATTTT

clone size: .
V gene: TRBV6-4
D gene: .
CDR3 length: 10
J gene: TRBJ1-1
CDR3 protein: CASTGAEAFF
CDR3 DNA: TGTGCCAGCACGGGGGCTGAAGCTTTCTTT

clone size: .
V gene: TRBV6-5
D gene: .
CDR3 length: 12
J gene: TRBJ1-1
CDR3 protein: CASSYSQGSAFF
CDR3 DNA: TGTGCCAGCAGTTACTCGCAGGGTTCAGCTTTCTTT

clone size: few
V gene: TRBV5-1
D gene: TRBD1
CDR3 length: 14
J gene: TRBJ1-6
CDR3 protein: CASSFTGGNSPLHF
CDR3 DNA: TGCGCCAGCAGCTTTACAGGGGGTAATTCACCCCTCCACTTT

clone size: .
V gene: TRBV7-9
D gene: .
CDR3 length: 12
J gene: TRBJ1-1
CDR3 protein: CSSSEDRLEAFF
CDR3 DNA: TGTTCCAGCAGCGAAGACAGGTTGGAAGCTTTCTTT

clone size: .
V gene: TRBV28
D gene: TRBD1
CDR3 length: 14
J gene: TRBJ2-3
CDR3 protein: CASLQGAVTDTQYF
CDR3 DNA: TGTGCCAGCCTCCAGGGGGCTGTCACAGATACGCAGTATTTT

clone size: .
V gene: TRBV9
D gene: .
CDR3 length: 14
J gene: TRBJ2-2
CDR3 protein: CASSSQRYTGELFF
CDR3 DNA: TGTGCCAGCAGCTCCCAGCGGTACACCGGGGAGCTGTTTTTT

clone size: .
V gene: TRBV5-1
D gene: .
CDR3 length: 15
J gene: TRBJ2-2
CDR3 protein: CASSLSRGETGELFF
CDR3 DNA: TGCGCCAGCAGCTTGAGCAGGGGGGAGACCGGGGAGCTGTTTTTT

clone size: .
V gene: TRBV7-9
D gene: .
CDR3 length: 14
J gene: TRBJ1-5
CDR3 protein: CASSLAGGNQPQHF
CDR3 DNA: TGTGCCAGCAGCTTGGCAGGGGGCAATCAGCCCCAGCATTTT

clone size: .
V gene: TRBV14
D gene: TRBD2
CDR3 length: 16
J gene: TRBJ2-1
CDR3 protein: CASSPSTSAFYNEQFF
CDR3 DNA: TGTGCCAGCAGCCCCTCAACTAGCGCCTTCTACAATGAGCAGTTCTTC

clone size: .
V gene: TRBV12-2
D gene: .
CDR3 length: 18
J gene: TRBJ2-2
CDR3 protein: CASRLDASAGSNTGELFF
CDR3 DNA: TGTGCAAGTCGCTTAGACGCGTCTGCGGGATCGAACACCGGGGAGCTGTTTTTT

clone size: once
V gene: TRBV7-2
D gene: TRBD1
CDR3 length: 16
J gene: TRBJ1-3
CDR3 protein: CASSLVGQGTGNTIYF
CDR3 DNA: TGTGCCAGCAGCTTAGTTGGACAGGGTACTGGAAACACCATATATTTT

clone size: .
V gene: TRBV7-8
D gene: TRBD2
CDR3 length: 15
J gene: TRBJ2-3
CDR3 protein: CASSPLAGAPDTQYF
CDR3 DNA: TGTGCCAGCAGCCCACTTGCGGGAGCCCCAGATACGCAGTATTTT

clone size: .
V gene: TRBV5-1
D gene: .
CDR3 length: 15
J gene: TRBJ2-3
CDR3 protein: CASSFDGGKGDTQYF
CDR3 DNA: TGCGCCAGCAGCTTCGACGGGGGAAAGGGGGATACGCAGTATTTT

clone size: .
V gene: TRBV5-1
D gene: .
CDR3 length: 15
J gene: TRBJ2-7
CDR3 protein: CASSLSQGSPYEQYF
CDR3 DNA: TGCGCCAGCAGCTTAAGTCAGGGGAGTCCCTACGAGCAGTACTTC

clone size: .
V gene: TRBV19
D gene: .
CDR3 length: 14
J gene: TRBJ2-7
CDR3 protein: CASSIIGGTYEQYF
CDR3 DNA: TGTGCCAGTAGTATAATCGGGGGAACCTACGAGCAGTACTTC

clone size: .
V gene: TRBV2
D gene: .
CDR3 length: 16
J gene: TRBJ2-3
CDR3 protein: CARSENSLSITDTQYF
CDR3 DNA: TGTGCCCGCAGTGAAAATTCTTTGTCTATCACAGATACGCAGTATTTT

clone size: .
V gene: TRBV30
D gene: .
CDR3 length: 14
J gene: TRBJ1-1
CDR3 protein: CAWSVRWRDTEAFF
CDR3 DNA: TGTGCCTGGAGTGTACGGTGGAGGGACACTGAAGCTTTCTTT

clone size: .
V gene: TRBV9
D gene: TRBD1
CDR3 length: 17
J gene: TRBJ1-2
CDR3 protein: CASSVTEDRGSNYGYTF
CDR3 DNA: TGTGCCAGCAGCGTAACTGAGGACAGGGGGAGCAACTATGGCTACACCTTC

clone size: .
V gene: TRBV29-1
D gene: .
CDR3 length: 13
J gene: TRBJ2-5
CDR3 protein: CSARTVGKETQYF
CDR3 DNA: TGCAGCGCCCGGACAGTGGGGAAAGAGACCCAGTACTTC

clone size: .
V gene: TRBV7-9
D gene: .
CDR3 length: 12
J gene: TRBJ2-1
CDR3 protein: CASGQGIDEQFF
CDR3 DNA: TGTGCCAGCGGCCAGGGGATCGATGAGCAGTTCTTC

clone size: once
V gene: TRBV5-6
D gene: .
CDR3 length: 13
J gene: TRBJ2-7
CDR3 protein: CASSLPQGYEQYF
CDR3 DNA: TGTGCCAGCAGCTTGCCCCAGGGCTACGAGCAGTACTTC

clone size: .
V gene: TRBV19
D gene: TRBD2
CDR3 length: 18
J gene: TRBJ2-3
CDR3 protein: CASSIPLGLAGVGDTQYF
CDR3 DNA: TGTGCCAGTAGTATTCCACTCGGGCTAGCGGGAGTTGGGGATACGCAGTATTTT

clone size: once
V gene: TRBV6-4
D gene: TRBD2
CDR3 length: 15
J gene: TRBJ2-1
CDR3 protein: CASGREGGPYNEQFF
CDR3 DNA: TGTGCCAGCGGCCGGGAGGGGGGACCCTACAATGAGCAGTTCTTC

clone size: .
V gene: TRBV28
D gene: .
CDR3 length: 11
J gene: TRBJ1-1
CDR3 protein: CASSPDRGAFF
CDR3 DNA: TGTGCCAGCAGTCCGGACCGGGGGGCTTTCTTT

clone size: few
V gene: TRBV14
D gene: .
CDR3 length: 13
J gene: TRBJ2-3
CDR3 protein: CASSLRGADTQYF
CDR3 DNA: TGTGCCAGCAGTCTCAGGGGGGCAGATACGCAGTATTTT

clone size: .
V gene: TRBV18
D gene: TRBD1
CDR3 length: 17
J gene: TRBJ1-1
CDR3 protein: CASSRKALQGLGTEAFF
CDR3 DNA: TGTGCCAGCTCCCGGAAAGCCCTACAGGGGTTGGGGACTGAAGCTTTCTTT

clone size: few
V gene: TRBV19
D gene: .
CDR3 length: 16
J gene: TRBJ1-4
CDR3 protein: CASSIQKMPTNEKLFF
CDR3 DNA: TGTGCCAGTAGTATCCAGAAAATGCCAACTAATGAAAAACTGTTTTTT

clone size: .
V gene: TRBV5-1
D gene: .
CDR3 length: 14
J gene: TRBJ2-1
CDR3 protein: CASSLFPRDNEQFF
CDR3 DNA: TGCGCCAGCAGCTTGTTCCCCAGGGACAATGAGCAGTTCTTC